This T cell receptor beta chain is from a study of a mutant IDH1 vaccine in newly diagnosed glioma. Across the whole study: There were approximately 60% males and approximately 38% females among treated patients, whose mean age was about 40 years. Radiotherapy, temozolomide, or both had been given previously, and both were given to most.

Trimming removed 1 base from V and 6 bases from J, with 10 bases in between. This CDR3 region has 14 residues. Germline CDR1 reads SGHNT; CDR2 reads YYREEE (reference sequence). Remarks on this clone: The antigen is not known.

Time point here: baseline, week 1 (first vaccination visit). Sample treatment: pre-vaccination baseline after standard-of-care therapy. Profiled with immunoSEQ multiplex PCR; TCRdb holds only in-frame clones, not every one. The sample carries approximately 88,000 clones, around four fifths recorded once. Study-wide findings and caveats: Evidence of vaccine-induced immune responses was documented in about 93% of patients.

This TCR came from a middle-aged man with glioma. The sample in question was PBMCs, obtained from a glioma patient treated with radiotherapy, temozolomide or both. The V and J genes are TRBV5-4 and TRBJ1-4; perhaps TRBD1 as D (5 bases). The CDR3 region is CASSLSRDDEKLFF. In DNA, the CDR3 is TGTGCCAGCAGCTTGTCCAGGGACGATGAAAAACTGTTTTTT.